This T cell receptor beta chain was profiled in a study of beta chain features in type 1 diabetes. The CDR3 totals 13 residues. The ends lost 5 bases at V and 2 bases at J; junction bases unmatched: 1. Germline V lookup: CDR1 MNHEY, CDR2 SVGAGI. Expressed TCRB transcripts were sequenced because the entire RNA isolate underwent reverse transcription. TCRdb keeps only in-frame clones here, not all; method: immunoSEQ multiplex PCR. The data show about 13,000 clones, 35% to 55% seen once. The chain combines TRBV6-5 with TRBJ2-7, with 9 bases lining up with TRBD1. The TCR sequence derives from a man aged 18 to 30 in good health. Sequencing was performed on stem cell memory CD4+ T cells from blood. CDR3 loop: CASSRDRAYEQYF. The CDR3 region has the DNA TGTGCCAGCAGTCGGGACAGGGCCTACGAGCAGTACTTC.